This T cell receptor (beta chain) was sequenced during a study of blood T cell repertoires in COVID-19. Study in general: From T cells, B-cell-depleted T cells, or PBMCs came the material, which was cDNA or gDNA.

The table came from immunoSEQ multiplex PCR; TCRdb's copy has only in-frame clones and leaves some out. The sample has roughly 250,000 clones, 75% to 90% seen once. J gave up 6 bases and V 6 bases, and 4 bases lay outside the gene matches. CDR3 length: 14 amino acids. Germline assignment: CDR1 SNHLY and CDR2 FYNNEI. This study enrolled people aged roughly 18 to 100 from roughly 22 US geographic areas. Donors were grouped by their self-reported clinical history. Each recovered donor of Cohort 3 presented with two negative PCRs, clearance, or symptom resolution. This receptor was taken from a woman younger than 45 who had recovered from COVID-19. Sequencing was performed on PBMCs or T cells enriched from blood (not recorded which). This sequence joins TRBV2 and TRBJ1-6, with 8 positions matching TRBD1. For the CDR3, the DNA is TGTGCCAGCAGCTATGGACAGGGTAATTCACCCCTCCACTTT. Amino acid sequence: CASSYGQGNSPLHF.